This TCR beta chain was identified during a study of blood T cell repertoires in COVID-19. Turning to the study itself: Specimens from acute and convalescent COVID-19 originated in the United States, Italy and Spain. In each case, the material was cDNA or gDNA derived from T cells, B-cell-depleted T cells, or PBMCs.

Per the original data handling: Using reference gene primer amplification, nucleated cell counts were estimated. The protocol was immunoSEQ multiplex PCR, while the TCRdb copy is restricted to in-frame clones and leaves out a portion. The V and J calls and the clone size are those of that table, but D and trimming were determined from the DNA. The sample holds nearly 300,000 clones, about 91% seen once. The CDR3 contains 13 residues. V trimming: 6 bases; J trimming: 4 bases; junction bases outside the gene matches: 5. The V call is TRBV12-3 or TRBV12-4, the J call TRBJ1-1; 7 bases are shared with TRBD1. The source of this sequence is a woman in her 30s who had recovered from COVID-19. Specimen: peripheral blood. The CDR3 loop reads CASRLSGGTEAFF. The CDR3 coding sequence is TGTGCCAGCAGGCTATCAGGGGGCACTGAAGCTTTCTTT.